These T cell receptor beta chains were read from a single sample in a study of cytomegalovirus exposure and HLA in healthy donors. Assay: immunoSEQ multiplex PCR; the TCRdb copy retains only in-frame clones and omits some. Altogether some 110,000 clones are present, 76% being singletons, with the ten largest covering roughly 5.4%. Sequenced material: PBMCs. The source is a woman aged 18-29 years in good health and CMV-seropositive. Each CDR3 is given with its conserved first and last residue. A D gene is named only where the DNA matches it firmly. Size values are once, few and many counts, or a class for expanded clones, and some rows have none.

CDR3aa	CDR3nt	v_gene	d_gene	j_gene	abundance
CASWGGADTQYF	TGTGCCAGCTGGGGAGGAGCAGATACGCAGTATTTT	TRBV2	.	TRBJ2-3	.
CATSTSGPYEQYF	TGTGCCACCTCGACTAGCGGGCCCTACGAGCAGTACTTC	TRBV15	TRBD2	TRBJ2-7	.
CASSPRTGAYEQFF	TGTGCCAGCTCCCCCCGGACAGGGGCGTATGAGCAGTTCTTC	TRBV18	TRBD1	TRBJ2-1	.
CAGGWGKTNYGYTF	TGTGCCGGAGGGTGGGGGAAGACTAACTATGGCTACACCTTC	TRBV30	.	TRBJ1-2	.
CASSARVLNQPQHF	TGTGCCAGCAGTGCGAGAGTTCTTAATCAGCCCCAGCATTTT	TRBV2	.	TRBJ1-5	few
CATSRDLGQNTEAFF	TGTGCCACCAGCAGAGACCTGGGACAGAACACTGAAGCTTTCTTT	TRBV15	.	TRBJ1-1	.
CASSPGQTSDSNQPQHF	TGCGCCAGCAGCCCGGGACAGACCTCTGATAGCAATCAGCCCCAGCATTTT	TRBV23-1	TRBD1	TRBJ1-5	.
CAWSGGGQGVYGYTF	TGTGCCTGGAGTGGGGGGGGACAGGGCGTCTATGGCTACACCTTC	TRBV30	TRBD1	TRBJ1-2	.
CAGTRLAGGADTQYF	TGTGCCGGAACGAGACTAGCGGGAGGTGCAGATACGCAGTATTTT	TRBV2	TRBD2	TRBJ2-3	.
CASSLVSGDYQETQYF	TGTGCCAGCAGCTTGGTCTCAGGGGATTACCAAGAGACCCAGTACTTC	TRBV5-6	.	TRBJ2-5	.
CASSVAGGNNEQFF	TGTGCCAGCAGTGTGGCGGGAGGAAACAATGAGCAGTTCTTC	TRBV6-4	TRBD2	TRBJ2-1	.
CASSARTGEISGANVLTF	TGTGCCAGCAGCGCAAGGACAGGGGAAATCTCTGGGGCCAACGTCCTGACTTTC	TRBV25-1	TRBD1	TRBJ2-6	.
CASSPGLAGAYEQYF	TGCGCCAGCAGCCCGGGACTAGCGGGAGCTTACGAGCAGTACTTC	TRBV5-1	TRBD2	TRBJ2-7	few
CASSLSPGVTGELFF	TGTGCCAGCAGTTTATCCCCAGGGGTTACCGGGGAGCTGTTTTTT	TRBV27	.	TRBJ2-2	.
CASSTGLAGGTDTQYF	TGTGCCAGCAGCACAGGACTAGCGGGAGGGACAGATACGCAGTATTTT	TRBV5-4	TRBD2	TRBJ2-3	.
CASRVVNEQFF	TGTGCCAGCCGAGTTGTGAATGAGCAGTTCTTC	TRBV28	.	TRBJ2-1	.
CSVEFRLAGATDTQYF	TGCAGCGTTGAATTTCGACTAGCGGGAGCCACAGATACGCAGTATTTT	TRBV29-1	TRBD2	TRBJ2-3	.
CASSLGQGNQPQHF	TGTGCCAGCAGTTTAGGACAGGGCAATCAGCCCCAGCATTTT	TRBV28	TRBD1	TRBJ1-5	.
CASSEYSNQPQHF	TGTGCCAGCAGTGAATATAGCAATCAGCCCCAGCATTTT	TRBV6-1	.	TRBJ1-5	.
CASFVTGGIGANVLTF	TGCGCCAGTTTCGTGACAGGGGGAATCGGGGCCAACGTCCTGACTTTC	TRBV5-1	TRBD1	TRBJ2-6	.
CSAQAGEGETQYF	TGCAGCGCCCAAGCGGGGGAAGGCGAGACCCAGTACTTC	TRBV29-1	TRBD2	TRBJ2-5	.
CAISESMGRAMNTEAFF	TGTGCCATCAGTGAGTCGATGGGCAGGGCCATGAACACTGAAGCTTTCTTT	TRBV10-3	.	TRBJ1-1	.
CASNALDEKLFF	TGTGCCAGTAACGCCTTAGATGAAAAACTGTTTTTT	TRBV19	.	TRBJ1-4	few
CASSQATLIKDRGRNEQFF	TGCGCCAGCAGCCAAGCAACACTTATTAAAGACAGGGGCCGCAATGAGCAGTTCTTC	TRBV4-1	TRBD1	TRBJ2-1	.
CASSASGTGTSPLHF	TGTGCCAGCAGCGCCTCCGGGACAGGGACCAGCCCCCTCCACTTT	TRBV9	TRBD1	TRBJ1-6	few
CAWSQGLSGNTIYF	TGTGCCTGGAGCCAGGGGCTCTCTGGAAACACCATATATTTT	TRBV30	.	TRBJ1-3	.
CASSPPSGQINEKLFF	TGCGCCAGCAGCCCACCATCGGGACAGATAAATGAAAAACTGTTTTTT	TRBV5-1	TRBD1	TRBJ1-4	.
CASSLDLSGGGAFF	TGCGCCAGCAGCTTGGATCTCTCCGGGGGAGGAGCTTTCTTT	TRBV5-1	.	TRBJ1-1	.
CATSRDRSGGYNEQFF	TGTGCCACCAGCAGAGATCGTAGCGGGGGGTACAATGAGCAGTTCTTC	TRBV15	TRBD2	TRBJ2-1	.
CASSSRLVNYRGYTF	TGTGCCAGCAGCTCCCGGTTAGTAAACTATCGAGGCTACACCTTC	TRBV11-2	.	TRBJ1-2	.
CASSLAGGTYEQYF	TGTGCCAGCAGTCTAGCGGGAGGAACCTACGAGCAGTACTTC	TRBV6-5	TRBD2	TRBJ2-7	.
CASSAGQGHTGELFF	TGCGCCAGCAGTGCGGGACAGGGCCACACCGGGGAGCTGTTTTTT	TRBV10-1	TRBD1	TRBJ2-2	.
CASSAGVGGYGYTF	TGTGCCAGCAGCGCCGGAGTTGGGGGGTATGGCTACACCTTC	TRBV9	.	TRBJ1-2	.
CATSRDLGQTNEKLFF	TGTGCCACCAGCAGAGATTTGGGGCAAACTAATGAAAAACTGTTTTTT	TRBV15	.	TRBJ1-4	.
CASSSTKDIYNEQFF	TGTGCCAGCAGCTCAACTAAGGACATCTACAATGAGCAGTTCTTC	TRBV14	.	TRBJ2-1	.
CASSSPGGRVYNEQFF	TGTGCCAGCAGCTCCCCAGGGGGCAGGGTATACAATGAGCAGTTCTTC	TRBV7-2	TRBD1	TRBJ2-1	.
CASSRDREYNEQFF	TGTGCCAGCAGTAGGGACAGGGAATACAATGAGCAGTTCTTC	TRBV7-6	TRBD1	TRBJ2-1	.
CASSRMGQGYEKLFF	TGTGCCAGCAGCCGGATGGGACAGGGATATGAAAAACTGTTTTTT	TRBV2	TRBD1	TRBJ1-4	few
CASSLEADSLPGYTF	TGCGCCAGCAGCTTGGAGGCCGACAGTTTGCCTGGCTACACCTTC	TRBV5-1	.	TRBJ1-2	.
CASSLRGYEQYF	TGTGCCAGCAGCCTCCGAGGCTACGAGCAGTACTTC	TRBV28	.	TRBJ2-7	few
CASSIYSGPYEQYF	TGTGCCAGCAGTATATACAGCGGCCCCTACGAGCAGTACTTC	TRBV2	.	TRBJ2-7	once
CASRRENNEQFF	TGTGCCAGCAGGCGGGAGAACAATGAGCAGTTCTTC	TRBV6-5	TRBD2	TRBJ2-1	.
CSVVGGGPTDTQYF	TGCAGCGTTGTGGGCGGGGGGCCCACAGATACGCAGTATTTT	TRBV29-1	TRBD2	TRBJ2-3	.
CASSRGFSYEQYF	TGTGCCAGCTCACGGGGCTTCTCCTACGAGCAGTACTTC	TRBV18	.	TRBJ2-7	once
CASRDTEFYNEQFF	TGTGCCAGCAGGGACACGGAGTTCTACAATGAGCAGTTCTTC	TRBV2	.	TRBJ2-1	.
CASSASDSPRFNYGYTF	TGTGCCAGCAGTGCTTCGGACAGCCCTCGATTTAACTATGGCTACACCTTC	TRBV25-1	.	TRBJ1-2	.
CASSLKREHYEQYF	TGCGCCAGCAGCTTGAAGCGGGAGCACTACGAGCAGTACTTC	TRBV5-1	TRBD2	TRBJ2-7	few